The rows below give T cell receptor beta chains drawn from one sample of a study of T cells in Graves' hyperthyroidism and ophthalmopathy. TCRdb re-called the multiplex PCR reads with MiXCR, one entry per CDR3 protein. The data show about 290,000 distinct CDR3 sequences, less than 15% seen once. The sample taken for sequencing was blood. The origin of the receptors is a woman aged 25 to 39 with Graves' hyperthyroidism that later progressed to Graves' ophthalmopathy. Both conserved end residues are trimmed from each CDR3. The D gene is left open where the match is weak.

J gene,V gene,D gene,CDR3 protein
TRBJ1-2,TRBV7-2,TRBD1,ASSSTGTGNYGYT
TRBJ2-7,TRBV28,.,ASSDPGPPYEQY
TRBJ2-2,TRBV11-3,.,ASSLILGGELF
TRBJ2-4,TRBV7-2,.,ASSPREKNIQY
TRBJ2-1,TRBV7-2,TRBD2,ASSTSGSSYNEQF
TRBJ2-1,TRBV24-1,.,ATSDNLWGEQF
TRBJ2-7,TRBV28,TRBD1,ASSFEPGQGTREQY
TRBJ2-3,TRBV10-3,TRBD2,AISEPSGRATDTQY
TRBJ2-2,TRBV19,TRBD1,ASLGTVVAGELF
TRBJ2-7,TRBV27,.,ASSVVGGRRDYEQY
TRBJ2-1,TRBV19,TRBD2,ASSILAGLAGEPYNEQF
TRBJ1-1,TRBV29-1,.,SVILLNTEAF
TRBJ2-7,TRBV18,.,ASSAPGSSREQY
TRBJ2-1,TRBV4-3,TRBD2,ASSQFGGRGNEQF
TRBJ1-6,TRBV2,TRBD1,ASSQGVRNSPLH
TRBJ1-1,TRBV7-8,.,ASRQGTDGSTEAF
TRBJ2-3,TRBV18,.,ASSPARDTQY
TRBJ2-7,TRBV20-1,.,IAYQDYEQY
TRBJ2-7,TRBV13,.,ASSHRSGKIYEQY
TRBJ1-2,TRBV30,.,AWSSTGNYGYT
TRBJ2-1,TRBV29-1,TRBD2,SVEAGGTILSSYNEQF
TRBJ2-1,TRBV6-2/TRBV6-3,.,ASSYVGEQF
TRBJ1-1,TRBV4-1,TRBD1,ASSQEGDREAF
TRBJ1-2,TRBV11-2,.,ASSPGGHGYT
TRBJ1-1,TRBV28,.,ASSKTPTEAF
TRBJ2-2,TRBV4-2,.,ASSQDLASPGELF
TRBJ1-1,TRBV5-1,TRBD1,ASSSPGGDTEAL
TRBJ1-4,TRBV28,TRBD1,ASSFEDRGLEKLF
TRBJ2-7,TRBV7-2,TRBD2,ASSFRLAGAGEQY
TRBJ2-3,TRBV30,.,AWSEGGKTDTQY
TRBJ2-3,TRBV19,.,ASTDRGGRSTDTQY